The table lists the clone carrying this TCR beta chain with a few counts. V dropped 2 bases and J dropped 5; count of bases not matched to a gene: 10. Germline values: CDR1 SGHTA, CDR2 FQGNSA. The length of the CDR3 is 17 residues. This record comes from a study of blood T cell repertoires in COVID-19. Study overall: Spain, Italy and the United States supplied samples that represented acute and convalescent COVID-19. From T cells, B-cell-depleted T cells, or PBMCs came the material, which was cDNA or gDNA.

The authors' processing: Scientists estimated how many nucleated cells there were by amplifying reference gene primers. Repertoires were generated with immunoSEQ multiplex PCR, while TCRdb's copy carries only in-frame clones and drops some. V and J calls and clone size follow that table, whereas D and trimming were derived from the DNA. Among roughly 99,000 clones listed, approximately 88% were seen once. Sequences were obtained from peripheral blood. The receptor was derived from a human donor in a cohort sampled during active COVID-19. V gene TRBV7-2 combines with J gene TRBJ2-7; TRBD2 matches at 12 bases. The CDR3 sequence: CASSLLPPLAGGHEQYF. DNA of the CDR3: TGTGCCAGCAGCTTATTACCCCCACTAGCGGGAGGCCACGAGCAGTACTTC.